This T cell receptor (beta chain) stems from a study of T cell repertoires in cytomegalovirus infection (dated by TCRdb to between 2018 and 2020). As for the study more broadly: Donor HLA type was relevant to the analysis, as public TCR beta signatures indicated carriage of CMV infection together with the matching HLA type. What the authors observed across the whole study: The ex vivo response was dominated by HLA-C-restricted CMV-specific TCR beta clonotypes, which also provided the single most frequent clonotype in two of eight donors. Cumulative frequency of public TCR beta family members discriminated carriers of CMV infection plus the relevant HLA type in this cohort and an independent 352-donor cohort.

The germline V and J ends show losses of 1 base and 5 bases respectively, and no gene match explains 8 bases of the junction. From a lookup of the germline V gene, CDR1 and CDR2 are MGHDK and SYGVNS. From the cysteine up to the phenylalanine, the CDR3 has a length of 16 residues. Only CDR3 DNA is held: 48 bases, read in frame from base 1. Sequenced using an Illumina HiSeq 1500. TCRdb cleaned the public reads at Q25 with fastp, built clones with MiXCR and kept in-frame beta chains. Identical CDR3 protein sequences are pooled into one entry, listed with their most common genes and DNA. The sample table contains around 240,000 distinct CDR3 sequences; only one count was recorded for about 23% of them. The ten largest clones add up to 18% of the sample. Comments on this clonotype: The clone's antigen remains unknown. Base qualities are not recorded, but no much larger clone differs from it by a single base.

The sample consisted of CD8+ T cells from PBMCs. The TCR sequence derives from a human donor in good health (CMV status not recorded). Some clones in this sample may be carry-over from other donors' samples. The rearrangement combines TRBV25-1 with TRBJ1-1, with 9 bases matching TRBD1. At the DNA level, the sequence is TGTGCCAGCAGTGAATTGGGGGACAGGGAGGTTACTGAAGCTTTCTTT. Its protein product is CASSELGDREVTEAFF.